The clone carrying this TCR beta chain was seen many times. The CDR3 spans 13 residues. V was pared by 6 bases and J by 11 bases, with 10 bases of the junction left unmatched. The data derive from a study of immune characterization of retroperitoneal liposarcoma. MiXCR, run by TCRdb on the PCR reads, gives a single entry per CDR3 protein. The table lists 12,000 or so distinct CDR3 sequences, roughly 30% of them singletons. Source material: tumor tissue. This sequence was found in a female donor with retroperitoneal liposarcoma. The genes are TRBV12-3 or TRBV12-4 and TRBJ2-5, with 9 bases identical to TRBD2. This chain's CDR3 is CASRGGGAGEQYF. The CDR3 DNA reads as TGTGCCAGCAGAGGCGGGGGGGCCGGTGAGCAGTACTTC.